A selection of T cell receptor beta chains follows, all from one sample in a study of blood T cell repertoires in COVID-19. The protocol was immunoSEQ multiplex PCR, while the TCRdb copy is restricted to in-frame clones and leaves out a portion. The table shows around 250,000 clones, with roughly 88% occurring only once. The sequencing sample was made of PBMCs or T cells enriched from blood (not recorded which). The receptors shown here come from a woman in her forties or fifties who had recovered from COVID-19. The CDR3 runs from the conserved cysteine through the conserved F or W. Each record gives: D gene, J gene, V gene, clone size, CDR3 DNA, CDR3 protein. The D gene is left open where the match is weak. Rows may omit the clone size; those that give it use once, few, many or a size class.

TRBD1	TRBJ1-1	TRBV5-1	few	TGCGCCAGTGTCCGAGGACAGGGGAACACTGAAGCTTTCTTT	CASVRGQGNTEAFF
.	TRBJ2-3	TRBV5-4	.	TGTGCCAGCAGCTTTTCCGGGGCAGATACGCAGTATTTT	CASSFSGADTQYF
.	TRBJ1-5	TRBV28	.	TGTGCCAGCAGGCCCCGCGGGGAACTTCCCCCCCAGCATTTT	CASRPRGELPPQHF
TRBD1	TRBJ2-2	TRBV7-9	few	TGTGCCAGCAACAGCCCCGGGACAGGGAACACCGGGGAGCTGTTTTTT	CASNSPGTGNTGELFF
TRBD1	TRBJ2-3	TRBV23-1	.	TGCGCCAGCAGTCAATCGATTGTGGTGGGACAGGGAGGGCCATGGGCGCAGTATTTT	CASSQSIVVGQGGPWAQYF
.	TRBJ1-5	TRBV28	.	TGTGCCAGCAGTTTAGAAGCGGGTTTTTTTAACAATCAGCCCCAGCATTTT	CASSLEAGFFNNQPQHF
TRBD1	TRBJ1-2	TRBV4-2	.	TGTGCCAGCAGCCGCCTTTTCGCAGGGGGCGGAAACTATGGCTACACCTTC	CASSRLFAGGGNYGYTF
.	TRBJ2-6	TRBV6-2/TRBV6-3	.	TGTGCCAGCAGTTACTTCGGCTCTGGGGCCAACGTCCTGACTTTC	CASSYFGSGANVLTF
.	TRBJ2-1	TRBV7-2	once	TGTGCCAGCAGCTTAGACAGATACAATGAGCAGTTCTTC	CASSLDRYNEQFF
TRBD1	TRBJ2-1	TRBV19	.	TGTGCCAGTAGGTACAGGGACAGGGGGATTAATGAGCAGTTCTTC	CASRYRDRGINEQFF
.	TRBJ2-1	TRBV5-1	.	TGCGCCAGCAGCTTGATGCGGAGCTCCTACAATGAGCAGTTCTTC	CASSLMRSSYNEQFF
TRBD1	TRBJ1-2	TRBV13	.	TGTGCCAGCAGCCCACCACCCAATGGACAGGATTATGGCTACACCTTC	CASSPPPNGQDYGYTF
.	TRBJ1-6	TRBV5-4	.	TGTGCCAGCAGTAGTGGGCAGGGGAATAATTCACCCCTCCACTTT	CASSSGQGNNSPLHF
.	TRBJ1-3	TRBV6-5	.	TGTGCCAGCAGTTACGGGGGGGGCTCTGGAAACACCATATATTTT	CASSYGGGSGNTIYF
.	TRBJ2-6	TRBV5-4	.	TGTGCCAGCAGCTCCATCTGGGAGGCTGGGGCCAACGTCCTGACTTTC	CASSSIWEAGANVLTF
.	TRBJ1-1	TRBV3-1/TRBV3-2	once	TGTGCCAGCAGCCAAGGGCAGGGGCGCTGGGCTTTCTTT	CASSQGQGRWAFF
TRBD2	TRBJ2-1	TRBV5-4	.	TGTGCCAGCAGCTTCAAGCGGGAGGCGGGGGACAATGAGCAGTTCTTC	CASSFKREAGDNEQFF
.	TRBJ2-7	TRBV3-1/TRBV3-2	few	TGTGCCAGCAGCGATGGACCCAGGACAAACTACGAGCAGTACTTC	CASSDGPRTNYEQYF
.	TRBJ1-1	TRBV9	.	TGTGCCAGCAGCGTAGATGTGGGGCGTGGGACTGAAGCTTTCTTT	CASSVDVGRGTEAFF
.	TRBJ1-1	TRBV2	.	TGTGCCAGCAGTGACCCCCGGGGGGCGATGAACACTGAAGCTTTCTTT	CASSDPRGAMNTEAFF
.	TRBJ1-1	TRBV12-3/TRBV12-4	few	TGTGCCACCTCCCCGGGGAACACTGAAGCTTTCTTT	CATSPGNTEAFF
.	TRBJ2-7	TRBV29-1	.	TGCAGCGTTGAAGAAGAGGGCAGCAACTGGCAAGGGCCCTACGAGCAGTACTTC	CSVEEEGSNWQGPYEQYF
TRBD2	TRBJ2-7	TRBV5-1	.	TGCGCCAGCAGCTTGGCGGGACTAGCGGGAGACATATCCTACGAGCAGTACTTC	CASSLAGLAGDISYEQYF
.	TRBJ1-2	TRBV5-1	.	TGCGCCAGCAGCTTGGGGCCATCGGGCTACACCTTC	CASSLGPSGYTF
.	TRBJ1-6	TRBV3-1/TRBV3-2	.	TGTGCCAGCAGCCCCCCTGGCCTACCCCTCCACTTT	CASSPPGLPLHF
.	TRBJ2-7	TRBV14	.	TGTGCCAGCAGCCAATATTCGTTATCGGACGAGCAGTACTTC	CASSQYSLSDEQYF
.	TRBJ1-5	TRBV7-2	few	TGTGCCAGCAGCTTAGAAGCGGCTCGCAATCAGCCCCAGCATTTT	CASSLEAARNQPQHF
.	TRBJ2-2	TRBV2	.	TGTGCCAGCAGTGAGACTATCAACACCGGGGAGCTGTTTTTT	CASSETINTGELFF
.	TRBJ2-3	TRBV10-2	.	TGCGCCAGGAGTGACGGACAGATAGCCACAGATACGCAGTATTTT	CARSDGQIATDTQYF
TRBD1	TRBJ2-7	TRBV7-9	.	TGTGCCAGCAGCTTAGCGCGCACAGGGGGTCCCTACGAGCAGTACTTC	CASSLARTGGPYEQYF